This record concerns one T cell receptor (beta chain) sequence. What it binds is not known. This CDR3 comprises 15 residues. Losses at the gene ends were 6 bases for V and 8 bases for J; bases not matched to a gene: 9. Germline CDR1 is MNHEY and CDR2 is SVGAGI. This sample was taken from a study of CD4 T cells in relation to SARS-CoV-2 and coronaviruses. Study information: Of the patients, fewer than 10 were male, a few female, two Hispanic. General study results and limits: Crossreactivity was assessed only for spike protein, not other viral proteins. Approximately 65% of donors had memory CD4+ clonotypes crossrecognizing SARS-CoV-2 and common cold coronavirus spike.

Naive and memory CD4+ T cell DNA was deep-sequenced without culture. Libraries were prepared by immunoSEQ multiplex PCR; TCRdb keeps only in-frame clonotypes and omits some of them. The data show about 38,000 clones, with roughly 90% seen just once and 9.2% held by the top ten. Source material: memory CD4+ T cells from PBMCs. This rearrangement joins TRBV6-5 to TRBJ1-4; 10 nucleotides line up with TRBD1. This clonotype was obtained from an adult with COVID-19. The CDR3 nucleotides are TGTGCCAGCAGCGCCGCCGGGACAGGGGTGGAAAAACTGTTTTTT. Encoded protein: CASSAAGTGVEKLFF.